These 32 T cell receptor beta chains originate from one sample sequenced in a study of Ad26.COV2.S vaccination and SARS-CoV-2 variants. TCRdb keeps only in-frame clones here, not all; method: immunoSEQ multiplex PCR. This table has about 350,000 clones, roughly nine tenths appearing once. The sample's treatment: around 19 received Ad26.COV2.S at low or high dose, single or two shots; roughly five received placebo; per-sample allocation not given. The study sampled participants on day 63 after the first vaccine or placebo injection. The source material was peripheral blood, sampled in a trial of Ad26.COV2.S vaccine versus placebo. The receptors were sampled from a person aged 18-65 years who received the Ad26.COV2.S COVID-19 vaccine or a placebo.

The sample holds one count of this clone. The V and J genes are TRBV11-1 and TRBJ2-1, with D possibly TRBD1 on 5 matching bases. The CDR3 sequence is 13 residues long. In germline, CDR1 is SGHAT, CDR2 FQDESV (reference sequence). Trimming pared 6 bases from V and 7 bases from J, leaving 13 bases between. CDR3 loop: CASRTEEDNEQFF. In nucleotides, the CDR3 is TGTGCCAGCAGGACAGAGGAAGATAATGAGCAGTTCTTC.

Regarding this clone: Germline and junction disagree at one end, which may indicate a read error. V usage is TRBV5-1 and J usage is TRBJ1-3; maybe TRBD1 (5 bases). CDR1 is SGHRS and CDR2 is YFSETQ in the germline V gene. The CDR3 consists of 18 residues. The CDR3 DNA reads TGCGCGAGCAGGAGGTTAACAGGTGCCTTATCCTCTGGAAACACCATATATTTT. As protein: CASRRLTGALSSGNTIYF.

The V and J genes are TRBV19 and TRBJ1-1; a weak D match, TRBD1 (5 bases). CDR1 is LNHDA and CDR2 is SQIVND in the germline V gene (reference sequence). Trimming took off 2 bases at V and 0 bases at J, with 13 bases between the two ends. The CDR3 is made up of 16 amino acids. The DNA for the CDR3 is TGTGCCAGTAGTATAAAAGGGACGTCTGTGAACACTGAAGCTTTCTTT. This sequence encodes CASSIKGTSVNTEAFF. Using reference TRBV19 and TRBJ1-1 for the parts outside the CDR3, the full variable domain is DGGITQSPKYLFRKEGQNVTLSCEQNLNHDAMYWYRQDPGQGLRLIYYSQIVNDFQKGDIAEGYSVSREKKESFPLTVTSAQKNPTAFYLCASSIKGTSVNTEAFFGQGTRLTVV.

The V gene is TRBV12-5, the J gene TRBJ2-5; TRBD2 matches 10 bases. Germline CDR1 LGHNT, CDR2 FRNRAP. V was pared by 0 bases and J by 1 base, with 8 bases of the junction left unmatched. The CDR3 is made up of 18 amino acids. The CDR3 nucleotides are TGTGCTAGTGGTTTGGTACAGTTAAGCGGGGGGGCCCAAGAGACCCAGTACTTC. This sequence encodes CASGLVQLSGGAQETQYF. The full variable domain, its missing parts supplied by reference TRBV12-5 and TRBJ2-5, is DARVTQTPRHKVTEMGQEVTMRCQPILGHNTVFWYRQTMMQGLELLAYFRNRAPLDDSGMPKDRFSAEMPDATLATLKIQPSEPRDSAVYFCASGLVQLSGGAQETQYFGPGTRLLVL.

The J gene is TRBJ1-6, the V gene TRBV6-5; D remains ambiguous. The germline V gene has CDR1 MNHEY and CDR2 SVGAGI. This CDR3 is built from 15 residues. V shed 2 bases and J shed 9 bases, with 14 bases lying between them. The CDR3 sequence is CASSYQVEVGSPLHF. As DNA, the CDR3 is TGTGCCAGCAGTTACCAAGTAGAAGTCGGTTCACCCCTCCACTTT.

The chain uses TRBV9 and TRBJ1-2; the match to TRBD1 covers 11 bases. CDR1 is SGDLS and CDR2 is YYNGEE in the germline V gene. The CDR3 loop spans 14 amino acids. The V gene end was trimmed by 0 bases and the J gene end by 8 bases; junction bases not matched to a gene: 3. Here the CDR3 reads CASSVGWTGGGYTF. CDR3 sequence (DNA): TGTGCCAGCAGCGTAGGCTGGACAGGGGGCGGCTACACCTTC.

This clone has only one observation. The CDR3: CASSLTGFYEQYF. In DNA form, the CDR3 reads TGTGCCAGCAGTCTGACAGGGTTCTACGAGCAGTACTTC. The V and J genes are TRBV27 and TRBJ2-7; 7 nucleotides agree with TRBD1. The CDR3 has 13 amino acids. V trimming: 5 bases; J trimming: 3 bases; junction bases outside the gene matches: 4. Germline V gives CDR1 MNHEY, CDR2 SMNVEV (reference sequence).

The rearrangement uses TRBV5-5 and TRBJ2-4, with D unresolved. Trimming left V 0 bases short and J 0 bases short, with 4 bases between. This CDR3 contains 14 residues. Germline V CDR1 and CDR2: SGHKS, YYEKEE (reference sequence). This chain's CDR3 is CASSLEEAKNIQYF. CDR3 in DNA: TGTGCCAGCAGCTTGGAGGAAGCCAAAAACATTCAGTACTTC.

This rearrangement joins TRBV27 to TRBJ2-7, with a weak D call TRBD2 (6 bases). Germline loops: CDR1 MNHEY, CDR2 SMNVEV (reference sequence). CDR3 length: 16 residues. Trimming removed 4 bases at V and 3 bases at J, with 19 bases between. CDR3 nucleotide sequence: TGTGCCAGCAGTTCCCCCTCACCGGGACTTCTCTACGAGCAGTACTTC. This encodes CASSSPSPGLLYEQYF.

The rearrangement links TRBV30 to TRBJ2-7; 8 nucleotides match TRBD1. The junction had 13 bases not matched to a gene; V was cut back by 7 bases and J by 5 bases. The germline CDR1 and CDR2 sequences are GTSNPN and SVGIG (reference sequence). The CDR3 contains 14 residues. The CDR3 here is CALTVRQGRDEQYF. The CDR3 nucleotides read TGTGCCTTGACCGTGCGACAGGGGCGCGACGAGCAGTACTTC.

This clone appeared once. The rearrangement uses TRBV11-1 and TRBJ1-3; 9 positions match TRBD1. V was clipped by 5 bases and J by 4 bases; unmatched bases: 9. Per germline, CDR1 SGHAT and CDR2 FQDESV (reference sequence). There are 16 residues in the CDR3. CDR3 DNA: TGTGCCAGCAGCGGACAACAGGGGGCTGCCGGAAACACCATATATTTT. Protein product: CASSGQQGAAGNTIYF. The full variable domain, in which reference TRBV11-1 and TRBJ1-3 provide the parts outside the CDR3, is EAEVAQSPRYKITEKSQAVAFWCDPISGHATLYWYRQILGQGPELLVQFQDESVVDDSQLPKDRFSAERLKGVDSTLKIQPAELGDSAMYLCASSGQQGAAGNTIYFGEGSWLTVV.

This rearrangement joins TRBV19 to TRBJ1-3; D is unresolved. Trimming cost V 3 bases and J 7 bases, with 10 bases left between them. There are 13 residues in the CDR3. Germline-derived CDR1 and CDR2 are LNHDA and SQIVND (reference sequence). The CDR3 sequence: CASSIKHGNTIYF. The DNA of the CDR3 is TGTGCCAGTAGTATCAAACATGGTAACACCATATATTTT. The entire variable domain, with the rest obtained from reference TRBV19 and TRBJ1-3, is as follows: DGGITQSPKYLFRKEGQNVTLSCEQNLNHDAMYWYRQDPGQGLRLIYYSQIVNDFQKGDIAEGYSVSREKKESFPLTVTSAQKNPTAFYLCASSIKHGNTIYFGEGSWLTVV.

This clone has more than one count but fewer than ten. The chain employs TRBV4-1 and TRBJ2-2; 10 bases line up with TRBD1. Trimming cost V 3 bases and J 5 bases; bases outside gene matches: 9. Germline CDR1 and CDR2: MGHRA and YSYEKL. This CDR3 region has 17 residues. The CDR3 loop reads CASSHLPGQGRTGELFF. In DNA form, the CDR3 reads TGCGCCAGCAGCCATCTTCCGGGACAGGGGCGTACCGGGGAGCTGTTTTTT.

J is TRBJ1-2 and V is TRBV5-1, with 8 bases matching TRBD1. Germline CDR1 SGHRS, CDR2 YFSETQ. There are 15 residues in the CDR3. V lost 4 bases to trimming and J lost 6 bases; unmatched junction nucleotides: 11. As DNA, the CDR3 is TGCGCCAGCAGCCCGACAGGGGCGGAAACTGATGGCTACACCTTC. Its protein is CASSPTGAETDGYTF.

The table lists this clone with a few counts. The rearrangement links TRBV9 to TRBJ1-1; 8 nucleotides match TRBD1. V trimming: 8 bases; J trimming: 5 bases; junction bases outside the gene matches: 17. Germline CDR1 SGDLS, CDR2 YYNGEE. The CDR3 runs 16 residues. The CDR3: CASTKWTGTSGTEAFF. Here the CDR3 DNA reads TGTGCCAGTACAAAATGGACAGGGACAAGCGGGACTGAAGCTTTCTTT.

This rearrangement joins TRBV6-2 or TRBV6-3 to TRBJ2-7; 9 bases match TRBD2. CDR1 MNHEY and CDR2 SVGEGT come from the germline V gene. The CDR3 length is 16 residues. V was pared by 5 bases and J by 7 bases, with 15 bases of the junction left unmatched. As DNA, the CDR3 is TGTGCCAGCAGTGTCCGCCCCTCGGGACTAGCTGATGAGCAGTACTTC. The encoded protein is CASSVRPSGLADEQYF.

The rearrangement links TRBV5-4 to TRBJ2-7; 7 positions agree with TRBD2. Germline V gene lookup returns CDR1 SGHNT and CDR2 YYREEE (reference sequence). The CDR3 runs to 15 residues. J was trimmed by 3 bases and V by 4 bases; bases with no gene match: 10. The CDR3 is CASSPGGLKHYEQYF. CDR3 in DNA: TGTGCCAGCAGCCCGGGGGGACTAAAACACTACGAGCAGTACTTC.

The chain uses TRBV19 and TRBJ1-2; TRBD1 agrees at 9 bases. This CDR3 has 15 amino acids. CDR1 and CDR2 (germline): LNHDA, SQIVND (reference sequence). V shed 3 bases and J 8 bases; nucleotides not matched to a gene: 10. CDR3 DNA sequence: TGTGCCAGTAGTATCGTGGGACAGGGACTCGGCGGCTACACCTTC. It is translated as CASSIVGQGLGGYTF. The full variable domain, completed using reference TRBV19 and TRBJ1-2, is DGGITQSPKYLFRKEGQNVTLSCEQNLNHDAMYWYRQDPGQGLRLIYYSQIVNDFQKGDIAEGYSVSREKKESFPLTVTSAQKNPTAFYLCASSIVGQGLGGYTFGSGTRLTVV.

J is TRBJ1-2 and V is TRBV19; no firm D call. V lost 6 bases and J 5 bases, leaving 13 bases between the germline ends. Germline V gene data show CDR1 as LNHDA and CDR2 as SQIVND (reference sequence). This CDR3 region has 13 residues. In DNA, the CDR3 is TGTGCCAGTAGATCGACGCCCGAATATGGCTACACCTTC. Its translation is CASRSTPEYGYTF.

The gene calls are TRBV7-3 and TRBJ2-5; TRBD1 matches at 9 bases. Germline values: CDR1 SGHTA, CDR2 FQGTGA. V dropped 4 bases and J dropped 5; count of bases not matched to a gene: 5. CDR3 length equals 14 residues. The CDR3 nucleotides read TGTGCCAGCAGCTCGACAGGGGGTCTGGAGACCCAGTACTTC. It specifies CASSSTGGLETQYF.

V usage is TRBV5-1 and J usage is TRBJ2-7, with 8 bases matching TRBD2. Germline assignment: CDR1 SGHRS and CDR2 YFSETQ. J was trimmed by 7 bases and V by 2 bases; bases with no gene match: 14. The CDR3 contains 16 residues. CDR3 sequence (DNA): TGCGCCAGCAGCTTAATCTGGAGCGGGAGCTTGGGGGAGCAGTACTTC. Amino acids: CASSLIWSGSLGEQYF.

Concerning this clone itself: Its ends do not fully match the called genes, so a read error is possible. This sequence joins TRBV5-4 and TRBJ1-3; the D gene is possibly TRBD1 (5 bases). CDR3 size: 13 residues. Germline CDR1 and CDR2: SGHNT and YYREEE (reference sequence). CDR3 in amino acids: CASSPIGRGNSTF. The DNA of the CDR3 is TGTGCCAGCAGCCCGATCGGTCGGGGCAACTCCACCTTT.

J is TRBJ2-7 and V is TRBV7-3, with 7 nucleotides matching TRBD2. This CDR3 contains 13 residues. V lost 3 bases, J lost 11 bases, and 10 bases stayed unmatched. CDR1 is SGHTA and CDR2 is FQGTGA in the germline V gene. CDR3 in amino acids: CASSFRGEGWKYF. CDR3 sequence (DNA): TGTGCCAGCAGCTTTCGAGGGGAGGGTTGGAAGTACTTC. The entire variable domain, with the rest obtained from reference TRBV7-3 and TRBJ2-7, is as follows: GAGVSQTPSNKVTEKGKYVELRCDPISGHTALYWYRQSLGQGPEFLIYFQGTGAADDSGLPNDRFFAVRPEGSVSTLKIQRTERGDSAVYLCASSFRGEGWKYFGPGTRLTVT.

CDR3 in amino acids: CASSYPGRSKGNEQFF. The DNA for the CDR3 is TGTGCCAGCAGTTACCCGGGGCGTTCGAAAGGGAATGAGCAGTTCTTC. This chain connects TRBV6-6 to TRBJ2-1, with D possibly called TRBD1 or TRBD2 (5 bases each). Germline assignment: CDR1 MNHNY and CDR2 SVGAGI (reference sequence). The CDR3 extends over 16 amino acids. The V and J ends lost 2 bases and 7 bases respectively, with 18 bases between them.

This clone was detected only a few times. Here the CDR3 DNA reads TGTGCCTGGAAACTATCAGGGGGCAGGAATCAGCCCCAGCATTTT. Encoded protein: CAWKLSGGRNQPQHF. The chain recombines TRBV30 with TRBJ1-5; TRBD1 agrees at 8 bases. Germline loops: CDR1 GTSNPN, CDR2 SVGIG (reference sequence). J lost 4 bases, V lost 4 bases, and 9 bases had no gene match. The CDR3 contains 15 residues.

The chain uses TRBV7-6 and TRBJ2-2, with D perhaps TRBD1 or TRBD2 (5 bases each). Trimming removed 5 bases from V and 0 bases from J, with 13 bases in between. Germline V gene data show CDR1 as SGHVS and CDR2 as FNYEAQ. CDR3 length equals 16 residues. The CDR3 DNA follows: TGTGCCAGCAGCGAAACCGGGACCCCGAACACCGGGGAGCTGTTTTTT. Residues: CASSETGTPNTGELFF.

The chain has TRBV7-3 and TRBJ1-1; maybe TRBD1 (6 bases). This CDR3 region has 13 residues. Trimming took 1 base from V and 6 from J, leaving 9 bases between them. Germline CDR1 is SGHTA and CDR2 is FQGTGA. The CDR3 nucleotides are TGTGCCAGCAGCTTAAACAGGGCTGCTGAAGCTTTCTTT. Protein: CASSLNRAAEAFF.

The genes are TRBV6-2 or TRBV6-3 and TRBJ1-2; D not resolved. V was trimmed by 0 bases and J by 5 bases, leaving 13 bases between them. Germline loops: CDR1 MNHEY, CDR2 SVGEGT. The CDR3 has 15 amino acids. CDR3 protein: CASSYSTASPYGYTF. The CDR3 bases are TGTGCCAGCAGTTACTCGACGGCATCCCCGTATGGCTACACCTTC.

V gene TRBV7-2 combines with J gene TRBJ1-1; maybe TRBD1 (6 bases). The CDR3 contains 14 residues. The germline CDR1 and CDR2 sequences are SGHTA and FQGNSA. V was pared by 6 bases and J by 6 bases, with 17 bases between. The CDR3 DNA follows: TGTGCCAGCAGTTCTCAGGCGGGGGGCTCTGAAGCTTTCTTT. Its protein is CASSSQAGGSEAFF.

This chain connects TRBV6-2 or TRBV6-3 to TRBJ1-2; a weak D match, TRBD1 (6 bases). Looked up from germline, CDR1 is MNHEY and CDR2 is SVGEGT. The CDR3 loop spans 12 amino acids. Trimming cost V 4 bases and J 11 bases, with 14 bases left between them. CDR3 sequence: CASSSGTWIYTF. CDR3 nucleotide sequence: TGTGCCAGCAGTTCCGGGACATGGATATACACCTTC.

The chain carries TRBV7-3 and TRBJ2-2; 11 positions match TRBD2. The V and J ends lost 0 bases and 3 bases, in that order; junction bases with no gene match: 12. The CDR3 extends over 20 amino acids. The germline V gene encodes CDR1 SGHTA and CDR2 FQGTGA. Written as DNA, the CDR3 is TGTGCCAGCAGCTTAACAGGGGGGTTGACTAGCGGGACCGACACCGGGGAGCTGTTTTTT. This codes for CASSLTGGLTSGTDTGELFF. The complete variable domain, with remaining parts taken from reference TRBV7-3 and TRBJ2-2, reads GAGVSQTPSNKVTEKGKYVELRCDPISGHTALYWYRQSLGQGPEFLIYFQGTGAADDSGLPNDRFFAVRPEGSVSTLKIQRTERGDSAVYLCASSLTGGLTSGTDTGELFFGEGSRLTVL.

The chain combines TRBV21-1 with TRBJ1-4. TRBV21-1 is a known pseudogene. The CDR3 has 19 residues. The CDR3: CASSKEKFWGQGGGEKLFF. CDR3 DNA: TGTGCCAGCAGCAAGGAGAAATTCTGGGGGCAGGGCGGGGGTGAAAAACTGTTTTTT.